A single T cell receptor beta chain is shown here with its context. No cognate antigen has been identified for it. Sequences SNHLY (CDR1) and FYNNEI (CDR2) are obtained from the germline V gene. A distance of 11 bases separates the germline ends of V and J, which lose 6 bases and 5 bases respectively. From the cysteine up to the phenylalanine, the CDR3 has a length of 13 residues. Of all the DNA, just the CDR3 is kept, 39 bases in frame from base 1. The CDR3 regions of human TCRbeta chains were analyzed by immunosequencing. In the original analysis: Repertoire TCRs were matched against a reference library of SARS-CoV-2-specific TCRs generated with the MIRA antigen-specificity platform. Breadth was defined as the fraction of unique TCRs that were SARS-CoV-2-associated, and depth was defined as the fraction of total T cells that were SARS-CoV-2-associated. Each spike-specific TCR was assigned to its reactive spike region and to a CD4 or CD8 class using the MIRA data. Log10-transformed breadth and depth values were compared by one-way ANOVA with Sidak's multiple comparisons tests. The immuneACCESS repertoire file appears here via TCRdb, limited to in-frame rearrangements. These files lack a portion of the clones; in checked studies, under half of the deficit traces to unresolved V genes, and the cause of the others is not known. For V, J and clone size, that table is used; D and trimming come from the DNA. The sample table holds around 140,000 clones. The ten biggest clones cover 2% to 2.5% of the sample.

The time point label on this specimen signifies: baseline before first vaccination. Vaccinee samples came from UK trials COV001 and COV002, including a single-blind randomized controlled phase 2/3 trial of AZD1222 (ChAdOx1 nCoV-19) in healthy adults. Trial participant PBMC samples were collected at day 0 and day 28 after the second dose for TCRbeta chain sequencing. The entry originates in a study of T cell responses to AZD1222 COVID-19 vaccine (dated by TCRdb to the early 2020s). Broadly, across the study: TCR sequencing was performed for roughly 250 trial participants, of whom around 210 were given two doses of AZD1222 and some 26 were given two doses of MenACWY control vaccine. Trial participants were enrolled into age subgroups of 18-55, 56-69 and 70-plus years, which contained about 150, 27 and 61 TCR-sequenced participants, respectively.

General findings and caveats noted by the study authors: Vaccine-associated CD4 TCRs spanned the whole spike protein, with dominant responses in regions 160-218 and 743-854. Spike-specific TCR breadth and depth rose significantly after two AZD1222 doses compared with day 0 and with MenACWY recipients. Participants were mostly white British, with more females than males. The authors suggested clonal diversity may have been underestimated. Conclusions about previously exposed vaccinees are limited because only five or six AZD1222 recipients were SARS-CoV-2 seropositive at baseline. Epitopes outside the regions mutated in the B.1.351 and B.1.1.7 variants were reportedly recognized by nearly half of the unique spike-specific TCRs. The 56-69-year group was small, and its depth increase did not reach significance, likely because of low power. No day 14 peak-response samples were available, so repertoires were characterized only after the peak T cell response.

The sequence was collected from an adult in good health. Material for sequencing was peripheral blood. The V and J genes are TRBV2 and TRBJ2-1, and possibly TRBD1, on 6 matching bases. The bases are TGTGCCAGCAGCACCGACAGGAACAATGAGCAGTTCTTC. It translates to CASSTDRNNEQFF.